A selection of T cell receptor beta chains follows, all from one sample in a study of T cells in Graves' hyperthyroidism and ophthalmopathy. TCRdb processed the multiplex PCR reads anew with MiXCR; each CDR3 protein has one entry. The sample lists around 440,000 distinct CDR3 sequences; 15% to 18% were seen once. Source material: blood. These TCRs come from a woman in her late teens or twenties with Graves' hyperthyroidism. Each CDR3 is given with its conserved first and last residue. D genes are given only for firm matches. Clone size, where shown, is once, few, many, or a class for clones that have expanded.

clone_size: many
v_call: TRBV11-3
d_call: TRBD1
j_call: TRBJ2-2
cdr3_aa: CASSFVGQGNTGELFF
cdr3_nt: TGTGCCAGCAGCTTTGTCGGACAGGGGAACACCGGGGAGCTGTTTTTT

clone_size: many
v_call: TRBV29-1
d_call: .
j_call: TRBJ1-2
cdr3_aa: CSVDDPPADKTNYGYTF
cdr3_nt: TGCAGCGTTGACGATCCGCCCGCGGACAAGACTAACTATGGCTACACCTTC

clone_size: many
v_call: TRBV12-3/TRBV12-4
d_call: .
j_call: TRBJ2-1
cdr3_aa: CASSQLDEQFF
cdr3_nt: TGTGCCAGCAGCCAACTCGATGAGCAGTTCTTC

clone_size: many
v_call: TRBV7-2
d_call: TRBD1
j_call: TRBJ2-7
cdr3_aa: CASSLGDSGLGISYEQYF
cdr3_nt: TGTGCCAGCAGCTTAGGGGACAGTGGGTTAGGTATATCCTACGAGCAGTACTTC

clone_size: many
v_call: TRBV5-1
d_call: .
j_call: TRBJ1-2
cdr3_aa: CASSLEPLYGYTF
cdr3_nt: TGCGCCAGCAGCTTGGAACCGCTCTATGGCTACACCTTC

clone_size: few
v_call: TRBV6-1
d_call: .
j_call: TRBJ2-5
cdr3_aa: CASRREATQYF
cdr3_nt: TGTGCCAGCAGGAGAGAGGCGACCCAGTACTTC

clone_size: many
v_call: TRBV28
d_call: TRBD1
j_call: TRBJ1-2
cdr3_aa: CASQTGAWGYTF
cdr3_nt: TGTGCCAGTCAAACAGGGGCTTGGGGCTACACCTTC

clone_size: many
v_call: TRBV19
d_call: .
j_call: TRBJ2-7
cdr3_aa: CASSLRGDSSYEQYF
cdr3_nt: TGTGCCAGTAGTCTTCGGGGCGACAGCTCCTACGAGCAGTACTTC

clone_size: few
v_call: TRBV2
d_call: TRBD1
j_call: TRBJ1-2
cdr3_aa: CASTINGQGAGGYTF
cdr3_nt: TGTGCCAGCACCATCAACGGACAGGGGGCGGGGGGCTACACCTTC

clone_size: .
v_call: TRBV27
d_call: TRBD2
j_call: TRBJ2-1
cdr3_aa: CASGLGLAAEGDEQFF
cdr3_nt: TGTGCCAGCGGATTAGGACTAGCGGCCGAGGGGGATGAGCAGTTCTTC

clone_size: many
v_call: TRBV20-1
d_call: .
j_call: TRBJ2-7
cdr3_aa: CSVRSHLGEQYF
cdr3_nt: TGCAGTGTTCGCAGTCACCTGGGGGAGCAGTACTTC

clone_size: many
v_call: TRBV6-5
d_call: TRBD2
j_call: TRBJ2-1
cdr3_aa: CASTTAGGPYNEQFF
cdr3_nt: TGTGCCAGCACGACAGCGGGAGGGCCATACAATGAGCAGTTCTTC

clone_size: .
v_call: TRBV6-5
d_call: TRBD1
j_call: TRBJ2-2
cdr3_aa: CASSYPDRGWNTGELFF
cdr3_nt: TGTGCCAGCAGTTACCCGGACAGGGGTTGGAACACCGGGGAGCTGTTTTTT

clone_size: many
v_call: TRBV12-3/TRBV12-4
d_call: .
j_call: TRBJ2-2
cdr3_aa: CASSPNGELFF
cdr3_nt: TGTGCCAGCAGTCCCAATGGGGAGCTGTTTTTT

clone_size: few
v_call: TRBV5-1
d_call: TRBD2
j_call: TRBJ2-1
cdr3_aa: CASSLVPSKREASSYNEQFF
cdr3_nt: TGCGCCAGCAGCTTGGTACCAAGTAAGCGGGAGGCCAGCTCCTACAATGAGCAGTTCTTC

clone_size: many
v_call: TRBV7-3
d_call: .
j_call: TRBJ2-1
cdr3_aa: CASSLNQGYGQFF
cdr3_nt: TGTGCCAGCAGCTTAAATCAGGGTTATGGGCAGTTCTTC

clone_size: many
v_call: TRBV3-1
d_call: .
j_call: TRBJ2-7
cdr3_aa: CASSQVTDSYEQYF
cdr3_nt: TGTGCCAGCAGCCAAGTTACGGACTCCTACGAGCAGTACTTC

clone_size: many
v_call: TRBV6-2/TRBV6-3
d_call: TRBD2
j_call: TRBJ2-7
cdr3_aa: CASTLGAGRRPYEQYF
cdr3_nt: TGTGCCAGCACCCTAGGAGCGGGGAGGAGACCCTACGAGCAGTACTTC

clone_size: many
v_call: TRBV7-7
d_call: .
j_call: TRBJ2-5
cdr3_aa: CASSLGSGETQYF
cdr3_nt: TGTGCTAGCAGCTTAGGGAGCGGAGAGACCCAGTACTTC

clone_size: .
v_call: TRBV24-1
d_call: .
j_call: TRBJ1-2
cdr3_aa: CATSDPDKYYGYTF
cdr3_nt: TGTGCCACCAGTGACCCCGACAAGTACTATGGCTACACCTTC

clone_size: many
v_call: TRBV2
d_call: .
j_call: TRBJ2-7
cdr3_aa: CASTSDSGWVEQYF
cdr3_nt: TGTGCCAGCACCTCTGACAGCGGGTGGGTCGAGCAGTACTTC

clone_size: .
v_call: TRBV9
d_call: .
j_call: TRBJ2-6
cdr3_aa: CASSVSQGKSSGANVLTF
cdr3_nt: TGTGCCAGCAGCGTCTCCCAGGGGAAGAGCTCTGGGGCCAACGTCCTGACTTTC

clone_size: many
v_call: TRBV12-3/TRBV12-4
d_call: .
j_call: TRBJ2-2
cdr3_aa: CASSSGARVAGELFF
cdr3_nt: TGTGCCAGCAGTTCCGGGGCTAGAGTTGCCGGGGAGCTGTTTTTT

clone_size: few
v_call: TRBV7-9
d_call: .
j_call: TRBJ1-2
cdr3_aa: CATSTGDLYGYTF
cdr3_nt: TGTGCCACCAGCACCGGAGACCTTTATGGCTACACCTTC

clone_size: many
v_call: TRBV29-1
d_call: .
j_call: TRBJ2-1
cdr3_aa: CSVEQHKGNEQFF
cdr3_nt: TGCAGCGTTGAACAGCATAAAGGCAATGAGCAGTTCTTC

clone_size: .
v_call: TRBV10-1
d_call: .
j_call: TRBJ2-7
cdr3_aa: CASSESHRFGYEQYF
cdr3_nt: TGCGCCAGCAGTGAATCTCACCGGTTCGGTTACGAGCAGTACTTC

clone_size: many
v_call: TRBV28
d_call: .
j_call: TRBJ1-5
cdr3_aa: CASSLLRGGGQPQHF
cdr3_nt: TGTGCCAGCAGTTTATTGAGGGGTGGGGGGCAGCCCCAGCATTTT

clone_size: many
v_call: TRBV19
d_call: TRBD1
j_call: TRBJ2-2
cdr3_aa: CASSSTGGQRELFF
cdr3_nt: TGTGCCAGTAGTAGTACAGGGGGCCAGAGGGAGCTGTTTTTT

clone_size: .
v_call: TRBV5-5
d_call: TRBD2
j_call: TRBJ2-1
cdr3_aa: CASSPGLGGGSYNEQFF
cdr3_nt: TGTGCCAGCAGCCCAGGACTGGGCGGCGGGAGCTACAATGAGCAGTTCTTC

clone_size: few
v_call: TRBV29-1
d_call: .
j_call: TRBJ1-3
cdr3_aa: CSVAGRFGNTIYF
cdr3_nt: TGCAGCGTTGCGGGGCGGTTTGGAAACACCATATATTTT

clone_size: .
v_call: TRBV6-1
d_call: .
j_call: TRBJ1-2
cdr3_aa: CAHTLDSDYGYTF
cdr3_nt: TGTGCCCACACTTTGGACAGCGACTATGGCTACACCTTC

clone_size: .
v_call: TRBV9
d_call: .
j_call: TRBJ1-5
cdr3_aa: CASSVEDHRPQHF
cdr3_nt: TGTGCCAGCAGCGTAGAGGACCATCGGCCCCAGCATTTT

clone_size: many
v_call: TRBV15
d_call: .
j_call: TRBJ2-7
cdr3_aa: CATSRVVRGEQYF
cdr3_nt: TGTGCCACCAGCAGAGTAGTCAGGGGCGAGCAGTACTTC

clone_size: many
v_call: TRBV5-1
d_call: TRBD2
j_call: TRBJ2-1
cdr3_aa: CASSSSGGLYNEQFF
cdr3_nt: TGCGCCAGCAGCTCTAGCGGAGGATTATACAATGAGCAGTTCTTC

clone_size: .
v_call: TRBV29-1
d_call: .
j_call: TRBJ1-5
cdr3_aa: CSVVGGEGQPQHF
cdr3_nt: TGCAGCGTTGTGGGCGGGGAGGGTCAGCCCCAGCATTTT

clone_size: many
v_call: TRBV30
d_call: TRBD1
j_call: TRBJ1-5
cdr3_aa: CAWTGGWGQPQHF
cdr3_nt: TGTGCCTGGACAGGGGGCTGGGGTCAGCCCCAGCATTTT

clone_size: few
v_call: TRBV4-1
d_call: TRBD2
j_call: TRBJ2-6
cdr3_aa: CASSQDRGGRGANVLTF
cdr3_nt: TGCGCCAGCAGCCAAGATCGGGGGGGGCGCGGGGCCAACGTCCTGACTTTC

clone_size: many
v_call: TRBV14
d_call: .
j_call: TRBJ2-7
cdr3_aa: CASSPGQHEQYF
cdr3_nt: TGTGCCAGCAGCCCCGGGCAGCACGAGCAGTACTTC

clone_size: .
v_call: TRBV20-1
d_call: .
j_call: TRBJ2-2
cdr3_aa: CSAQTSGSGELFF
cdr3_nt: TGCAGTGCCCAAACCTCAGGGTCCGGGGAGCTGTTTTTT

clone_size: many
v_call: TRBV30
d_call: TRBD1
j_call: TRBJ2-3
cdr3_aa: CAWSVLLRGRGDTQYF
cdr3_nt: TGTGCCTGGAGTGTCCTTTTAAGGGGGCGCGGAGATACGCAGTATTTT

clone_size: many
v_call: TRBV12-3/TRBV12-4
d_call: .
j_call: TRBJ1-5
cdr3_aa: CASSGQHQPQHF
cdr3_nt: TGTGCCAGCAGTGGACAGCATCAGCCCCAGCATTTT

clone_size: few
v_call: TRBV4-2
d_call: .
j_call: TRBJ2-3
cdr3_aa: CASSQGTGNIPDTQYF
cdr3_nt: TGTGCCAGCAGCCAAGGTACGGGGAATATCCCAGATACGCAGTATTTT

clone_size: many
v_call: TRBV20-1
d_call: TRBD2
j_call: TRBJ2-5
cdr3_aa: CSARGRGGRRETQYF
cdr3_nt: TGCAGTGCTAGGGGGCGGGGGGGCCGTCGAGAGACCCAGTACTTC